This note documents a single T cell receptor (beta chain) sequence. The sample holds one count of this clone. The antigen it recognizes is unknown. Qualities for individual bases were not recorded, and no much larger clone is one base off. The CDR3 regions of human TCRbeta chains were subjected to immunosequencing. Processing in the source paper ran as follows. Repertoire TCRs were matched against a reference library of SARS-CoV-2-specific TCRs generated with the MIRA antigen-specificity platform. Breadth meant the fraction of unique TCRs that were SARS-CoV-2-associated, whereas depth meant the fraction of total T cells that were SARS-CoV-2-associated. Using the MIRA data, every spike-specific TCR was mapped to the spike region that the TCR reacted to and assigned to either a CD4 or a CD8 class. Log10-transformed breadth and depth values were compared by one-way ANOVA with Sidak's multiple comparisons tests. TCRdb took over this immuneACCESS table, retaining in-frame rearrangements with V and J assigned. Such tables are incomplete; in checked studies, under half of the missing clones stem from an unresolved V gene, and the remainder is unexplained. That table supplies the V and J calls and clone size; D and trimming were determined from the DNA. In this sample the table shows around 120,000 clones, about 85% of which occur a single time. 2.4% of the sample is in the top ten clones.

The entry originates in a study of T cell responses to AZD1222 COVID-19 vaccine (dated by TCRdb to the early 2020s). Regarding the study in general: Because spike-specific TCR depth and breadth did not differ between the two schedules, AZD1222 recipients who got a second dose at roughly 4 weeks were pooled with those who got a second dose at roughly 12 weeks. Enrollment into the trials was organized by age into subgroups of 18-55, 56-69 and 70-plus years, and those subgroups contained about 160, 30 and 59 TCR-sequenced participants, respectively. A total of 233 trial participants underwent TCR sequencing, of whom about 200 had received two doses of AZD1222 and roughly 26 had received two doses of the MenACWY control vaccine. What the work shows at the level of the full study, not this receptor alone: Only five or six AZD1222 recipients were SARS-CoV-2 seropositive at baseline, limiting conclusions about previously exposed vaccinees. After two AZD1222 doses, spike-specific TCR breadth and depth were significantly higher than at day 0 and than in MenACWY recipients. Because no day 14 peak-response samples were available, the repertoires could be characterized only after the peak T cell response. The whole spike protein was spanned by vaccine-associated CD4 TCRs, and dominant responses were seen in regions 160-218 and 743-854. Nearly half of unique spike-specific TCRs reportedly recognized epitopes outside regions mutated in the B.1.351 and B.1.1.7 variants. The 56-69-year group was small, and its depth increase did not reach significance, likely because of low power. Participants were mostly white British and included more females than males, and it was suggested by the authors that clonal diversity may have been underestimated.

The meaning of the sample's time point label: baseline before first vaccination. Vaccinee samples were obtained from the UK trials COV001 and COV002, which included a single-blind randomized controlled phase 2/3 trial of AZD1222 (ChAdOx1 nCoV-19) in healthy adults. For TCRbeta chain sequencing, PBMC samples were collected from trial participants at day 0 and at day 28 after the second dose. Here V drops 7 bases and J drops 2 bases, and the junction holds 1 base not matched to any gene. From cysteine to phenylalanine, the CDR3 is 14 amino acids long. Only CDR3 DNA remains: 42 bases, in frame from the first base. From the germline V gene, CDR1 is WSHSY and CDR2 is SAAADI.

The TCR was taken from an adult in good health. The material sequenced was peripheral blood, taken on day 0 of AZD1222 vaccination. The V and J genes are TRBV10-2 and TRBJ2-2; TRBD2 fits 10 bases in the junction. CDR3 reads: CASILAGNTGELFF. The DNA sequence is given as TGCGCCAGCATACTAGCGGGAAACACCGGGGAGCTGTTTTTT.